Listed below are T cell receptor beta chains from one sample, sequenced in a study of cytomegalovirus exposure and HLA in healthy donors. Using immunoSEQ multiplex PCR, the repertoire was profiled, and TCRdb retains in-frame clones only, with some absent. Of some 86,000 clones listed, roughly 77% are singletons. The sample was PBMCs. Source of these receptors: a woman aged 40 to 49 in good health and CMV-seropositive. Each CDR3 is given with its conserved first and last residue. Each record gives: CDR3 DNA, CDR3 protein, J gene, D gene, clone size, V gene. The D gene is left open where the match is weak. A row's size may be missing; if present it is once, few, many or a size class.

CDR3 DNA: TGCGCCAGCAGCCAAGATGCCGGGACAGGGGCCAACGTCCTGACTTTC
CDR3 protein: CASSQDAGTGANVLTF
J gene: TRBJ2-6
D gene: .
clone size: .
V gene: TRBV4-3

CDR3 DNA: TGTGCCAGCAGTGGCCCTTGGCAGGCGGGAAACACCATATATTTT
CDR3 protein: CASSGPWQAGNTIYF
J gene: TRBJ1-3
D gene: .
clone size: .
V gene: TRBV2

CDR3 DNA: TGTGCCAGCACCAGGACAGGGGGCCCACCTACGCAGTATTTT
CDR3 protein: CASTRTGGPPTQYF
J gene: TRBJ2-3
D gene: TRBD1
clone size: .
V gene: TRBV27

CDR3 DNA: TGTGCCAGCAGCCAAACCGGGACAGGGGGCTGGAATGAGCAGTTCTTC
CDR3 protein: CASSQTGTGGWNEQFF
J gene: TRBJ2-1
D gene: TRBD1
clone size: .
V gene: TRBV4-2

CDR3 DNA: TGTGCCAGCAGTCGACAGGCTATAAACACTGAAGCTTTCTTT
CDR3 protein: CASSRQAINTEAFF
J gene: TRBJ1-1
D gene: .
clone size: .
V gene: TRBV27

CDR3 DNA: TGTGCCAGCAGTCTAGCGGGAACGAACACCGGGGAGCTGTTTTTT
CDR3 protein: CASSLAGTNTGELFF
J gene: TRBJ2-2
D gene: TRBD2
clone size: .
V gene: TRBV2

CDR3 DNA: TGTGCCAGTAGTATAGAGGCGGCAGCGAATTACAATGAGCAGTTCTTC
CDR3 protein: CASSIEAAANYNEQFF
J gene: TRBJ2-1
D gene: .
clone size: .
V gene: TRBV19

CDR3 DNA: TGTGCCAGCAGTCCCCCCGCCGCGGAAGCTTTCTTT
CDR3 protein: CASSPPAAEAFF
J gene: TRBJ1-1
D gene: .
clone size: once
V gene: TRBV28

CDR3 DNA: TGTGCCAGCAGTTTATCTGACGGGACCTACGAGCAGTACTTC
CDR3 protein: CASSLSDGTYEQYF
J gene: TRBJ2-7
D gene: .
clone size: .
V gene: TRBV28

CDR3 DNA: TGTGCCAGCAGCATGGTTGGGGGCTCACGAGGAGAGACCCAGTACTTC
CDR3 protein: CASSMVGGSRGETQYF
J gene: TRBJ2-5
D gene: .
clone size: .
V gene: TRBV5-6

CDR3 DNA: TGTGCCAGCAGCTTAGGGGGAGGCAGTCGAGGCTACACCTTC
CDR3 protein: CASSLGGGSRGYTF
J gene: TRBJ1-2
D gene: .
clone size: .
V gene: TRBV7-9

CDR3 DNA: TGTGCCTCCGAGTGGGGAGCGCGGGGGGAGACCCAGTACTTC
CDR3 protein: CASEWGARGETQYF
J gene: TRBJ2-5
D gene: TRBD2
clone size: once
V gene: TRBV30

CDR3 DNA: TGTGCCAGCAGTCCCCTACGGGGGATGACCCAGTACTTC
CDR3 protein: CASSPLRGMTQYF
J gene: TRBJ2-5
D gene: .
clone size: .
V gene: TRBV28

CDR3 DNA: TGTGCCAGCAACCCAACCGGGACAGGGTGGAGCGAGCAGTACTTC
CDR3 protein: CASNPTGTGWSEQYF
J gene: TRBJ2-7
D gene: TRBD1
clone size: .
V gene: TRBV28

CDR3 DNA: TGTGCCAGCAGTTTGGAGTCTGAGCAGTTCTTC
CDR3 protein: CASSLESEQFF
J gene: TRBJ2-1
D gene: .
clone size: .
V gene: TRBV27

CDR3 DNA: TGTGCCAGCAGCCAAGGATATGGAGGGGCTGCCTACGAGCAGTACTTC
CDR3 protein: CASSQGYGGAAYEQYF
J gene: TRBJ2-7
D gene: .
clone size: few
V gene: TRBV14

CDR3 DNA: TGTGCCAGCAGTTTAGAGGACTACGAGCAGTACTTC
CDR3 protein: CASSLEDYEQYF
J gene: TRBJ2-7
D gene: .
clone size: few
V gene: TRBV28

CDR3 DNA: TGCAGTGCTAACCCGGACAGTGAAGCTTTCTTT
CDR3 protein: CSANPDSEAFF
J gene: TRBJ1-1
D gene: .
clone size: .
V gene: TRBV20-1

CDR3 DNA: TGTGCCAGCAGCCCCCGGTACCACCTCTATGGCTACACCTTC
CDR3 protein: CASSPRYHLYGYTF
J gene: TRBJ1-2
D gene: .
clone size: .
V gene: TRBV11-3

CDR3 DNA: TGTGCCAGTAGTACTCTTTCGAAGGGGGCCGGGAACACTGAAGCTTTCTTT
CDR3 protein: CASSTLSKGAGNTEAFF
J gene: TRBJ1-1
D gene: TRBD1
clone size: few
V gene: TRBV19

CDR3 DNA: TGTGCCAGTAGTCGTGGGGGAGGTGGAGAGCAGTACTTC
CDR3 protein: CASSRGGGGEQYF
J gene: TRBJ2-7
D gene: .
clone size: .
V gene: TRBV19

CDR3 DNA: TGTGCCAGCTCACCCGCAGATACCGGGGAGCTGTTTTTT
CDR3 protein: CASSPADTGELFF
J gene: TRBJ2-2
D gene: .
clone size: .
V gene: TRBV18

CDR3 DNA: TGTGCCAGCAGTTTAGGGACAGCCTATGGCTACACCTTC
CDR3 protein: CASSLGTAYGYTF
J gene: TRBJ1-2
D gene: TRBD1
clone size: .
V gene: TRBV28

CDR3 DNA: TGTGCCAGCAGCTTGGCGGGGGGAACCAACACTGAAGCTTTCTTT
CDR3 protein: CASSLAGGTNTEAFF
J gene: TRBJ1-1
D gene: .
clone size: .
V gene: TRBV5-6

CDR3 DNA: TGCGCCAGCACAAGGGGGACCAATCGGGAATATGGCTACACCTTC
CDR3 protein: CASTRGTNREYGYTF
J gene: TRBJ1-2
D gene: .
clone size: once
V gene: TRBV5-1

CDR3 DNA: TGTGCCTCCCAAATAGGGTCAGGGATGAACACTGAAGCTTTCTTT
CDR3 protein: CASQIGSGMNTEAFF
J gene: TRBJ1-1
D gene: .
clone size: .
V gene: TRBV2

CDR3 DNA: TGTGCCAGCTCACCACCGGTACAGATCGAGCAGTACTTC
CDR3 protein: CASSPPVQIEQYF
J gene: TRBJ2-7
D gene: .
clone size: .
V gene: TRBV18

CDR3 DNA: TGTGCCAGCAGCTTCGGGCTAGCATACAATGAGCAGTTCTTC
CDR3 protein: CASSFGLAYNEQFF
J gene: TRBJ2-1
D gene: .
clone size: .
V gene: TRBV6-5

CDR3 DNA: TGTGCCAGCAGCTTTTTATACGGGACAGCATACTACGAGCAGTACTTC
CDR3 protein: CASSFLYGTAYYEQYF
J gene: TRBJ2-7
D gene: TRBD1
clone size: few
V gene: TRBV7-8

CDR3 DNA: TGTGCCAGCAGCCACCTACAGGGGACGGACGAGCAGTACTTC
CDR3 protein: CASSHLQGTDEQYF
J gene: TRBJ2-7
D gene: TRBD1
clone size: .
V gene: TRBV7-6

CDR3 DNA: TGCGCCAGCAATACAGGGGATATCGCCTCCTACAATGAGCAGTTCTTC
CDR3 protein: CASNTGDIASYNEQFF
J gene: TRBJ2-1
D gene: TRBD1
clone size: .
V gene: TRBV5-1

CDR3 DNA: TGCGCCAGCAGCTACCCGGGACAGGGCCTTGAAGGGGAGCTGTTTTTT
CDR3 protein: CASSYPGQGLEGELFF
J gene: TRBJ2-2
D gene: TRBD1
clone size: .
V gene: TRBV5-1

CDR3 DNA: TGTGCCAGCAGCTTAGAGGCGGGAGAGACCCAGTACTTC
CDR3 protein: CASSLEAGETQYF
J gene: TRBJ2-5
D gene: .
clone size: .
V gene: TRBV11-3

CDR3 DNA: TGTGCCACCTCAGCGGGGGGCCGTAAAGAGACCCAGTACTTC
CDR3 protein: CATSAGGRKETQYF
J gene: TRBJ2-5
D gene: TRBD2
clone size: .
V gene: TRBV7-2

CDR3 DNA: TGCAGCGTAACCGGACATATCCAAAGGGGTTATGGCTACACCTTC
CDR3 protein: CSVTGHIQRGYGYTF
J gene: TRBJ1-2
D gene: .
clone size: .
V gene: TRBV29-1